Given below is one T cell receptor (beta chain) in context. Repertoires were generated with immunoSEQ multiplex PCR, while TCRdb's copy carries only in-frame clones and drops some. The sample has tens of thousands of clones, roughly 94% seen once; the top ten hold around 0.6%. The data were obtained in a study of T cell changes during pregnancy in multiple sclerosis. V shed 3 bases and J 7 bases; nucleotides not matched to a gene: 7. Germline V CDR1 and CDR2: LGHNA, YSLEER. CDR3 length: 14 residues. This specimen was CD4+ T cells from peripheral blood mononuclear cells, taken in the second trimester of pregnancy. The chain joins TRBV4-3 to TRBJ1-2; 8 bases are a match to TRBD1. This TCR was sampled from a female donor with multiple sclerosis, enrolled in a pregnancy study. The CDR3 here is CASSHTGGVGGYTF. DNA of the CDR3: TGCGCCAGCAGCCACACAGGGGGGGTAGGTGGCTACACCTTC.